A selection of T cell receptor beta chains follows, all from one sample in a study of blood T cell repertoires in COVID-19. This table comes from immunoSEQ multiplex PCR, and its TCRdb copy is limited to in-frame clones, with some not included. The sample lists more than 300,000 clones, 90% seen once, with around 4.2% in the top ten. Sequencing was carried out using PBMCs or T cells enriched from blood (not recorded which). The receptor source for this set is a woman aged 25 to 45 who had been exposed to COVID-19. Each CDR3 is given with its conserved first and last residue. The D gene is left open where the match is weak.

TRBV5-4	TRBD1	TRBJ1-2	CASSWGQGEYGYTF	TGTGCCAGCAGCTGGGGACAGGGCGAGTATGGCTACACCTTC
TRBV7-9	TRBD1	TRBJ1-5	CASSLGTGVSNQPQHF	TGTGCCAGCAGCTTAGGGACAGGGGTTAGCAATCAGCCCCAGCATTTT
TRBV12-3/TRBV12-4	-	TRBJ1-3	CASSFSGNTIYF	TGTGCCAGCAGTTTTAGTGGAAACACCATATATTTT
TRBV4-1	TRBD1	TRBJ1-4	CASSHVTGGTAEKLFF	TGCGCCAGCAGCCACGTTACAGGGGGAACCGCGGAAAAACTGTTTTTT
TRBV6-5	-	TRBJ2-5	CASSIDYRETQYF	TGTGCCAGCAGTATAGACTACCGAGAGACCCAGTACTTC
TRBV19	TRBD1	TRBJ1-4	CATASQGVRSNEKLFF	TGTGCCACCGCCTCCCAGGGGGTTCGGTCTAATGAAAAACTGTTTTTT
TRBV24-1	TRBD1	TRBJ1-2	CATSDDRSTGGSGYTF	TGTGCCACCAGTGATGACCGTTCGACAGGGGGTAGTGGCTACACCTTC
TRBV3-1/TRBV3-2	TRBD1	TRBJ1-1	CASSPDTGGTEAFF	TGTGCCAGCAGCCCGGATACAGGGGGGACTGAAGCTTTCTTT
TRBV7-8	TRBD2	TRBJ2-3	CASSVLGGSTDTQYF	TGTGCCAGCAGCGTCCTCGGGGGGAGCACAGATACGCAGTATTTT
TRBV5-1	-	TRBJ1-4	CASSVTGNGGEKLFF	TGCGCCAGCAGCGTAACAGGGAATGGCGGGGAAAAACTGTTTTTT
TRBV7-9	TRBD1	TRBJ1-2	CASSPGTVGYGYTF	TGTGCCAGCAGCCCCGGGACAGTTGGCTATGGCTACACCTTC
TRBV3-1/TRBV3-2	-	TRBJ2-5	CASSQVGEETQYF	TGTGCCAGCAGCCAAGTCGGAGAAGAGACCCAGTACTTC
TRBV11-2	TRBD1	TRBJ1-6	CASGRTGSYNSPLHF	TGTGCCAGTGGAAGGACAGGCTCCTATAATTCACCCCTCCACTTT
TRBV20-1	-	TRBJ2-6	CSASSAAGANVLTF	TGCAGTGCTAGTTCCGCAGCTGGGGCCAACGTCCTGACTTTC
TRBV30	TRBD1	TRBJ1-1	CAWRRDRGQSTEAFF	TGTGCCTGGAGGCGGGACAGGGGCCAAAGCACTGAAGCTTTCTTT
TRBV9	TRBD2	TRBJ2-5	CASSPGQLAGETQYF	TGTGCCAGCAGCCCCGGGCAACTAGCGGGGGAGACCCAGTACTTC